Presented here are 7 T cell receptor beta chains from one specimen sequenced in a study of PD-L1 blockade in urothelial cancer. Some clones are missing from TCRdb's copy, which holds only in-frame ones; the method was immunoSEQ multiplex PCR. The sample shows tens of thousands of clones, 85% to 90% of them seen only once. This specimen consisted of PBMCs, obtained around atezolizumab (anti-PD-L1) treatment. These TCRs come from a man aged 50-59 years with urothelial cancer.

The rearrangement links TRBV19 to TRBJ1-2, with 9 nucleotides matching TRBD1. This CDR3 is 14 amino acids long. The trim removed 1 base at V and 4 bases at J, leaving 1 base unmatched. The V gene's germline CDR1 is LNHDA and CDR2 SQIVND (reference sequence). In nucleotides, the CDR3 is TGTGCCAGTAGTATAGCGACAGGGGGCTATGGCTACACCTTC. Amino acid sequence: CASSIATGGYGYTF.

This clone has just a few counts. The chain is built from TRBV10-3 and TRBJ2-1; 11 nucleotides align to TRBD2. Germline CDR1 reads ENHRY; CDR2 reads SYGVKD. The CDR3 has 15 amino acids. The trim removed 4 bases at V and 1 base at J, leaving 0 bases unmatched. CDR3 loop: CAISGTSGSYNEQFF. The CDR3 DNA is TGTGCCATCAGTGGGACTAGCGGGTCCTACAATGAGCAGTTCTTC.

This clone was detected only once. The chain carries TRBV7-6 and TRBJ1-5, with D hard to call. V was shortened by 3 bases and J by 4 bases, with 7 bases between the two germline ends. The CDR3 loop spans 13 amino acids. CDR1 is SGHVS, CDR2 FNYEAQ, per germline. The CDR3: CASSLQINQPQHF. CDR3 nucleotide sequence: TGTGCCAGCAGCTTGCAGATTAATCAGCCCCAGCATTTT.

V gene TRBV30 combines with J gene TRBJ1-4; D remains ambiguous. The V gene lost 3 bases and the J gene lost 0 bases, with 8 bases spanning the gap. Germline loops: CDR1 GTSNPN, CDR2 SVGIG (reference sequence). This CDR3 has 14 amino acids. Here the CDR3 reads CAWRGRATNEKLFF. CDR3 nucleotide sequence: TGTGCCTGGAGGGGCAGAGCAACTAATGAAAAACTGTTTTTT. The entire variable domain, with the rest obtained from reference TRBV30 and TRBJ1-4, is as follows: SQTIHQWPATLVQPVGSPLSLECTVEGTSNPNLYWYRQAAGRGLQLLFYSVGIGQISSEVPQNLSASRPQDRQFILSSKKLLLSDSGFYLCAWRGRATNEKLFFGSGTQLSVL.

In DNA, the CDR3 is TGTGCCAGCAGCTTATCAGGGAACGGGGGATACGAGCAGTACTTC. This sequence encodes CASSLSGNGGYEQYF. This chain uses TRBV7-2 with TRBJ2-7; tentative D call: TRBD2 (6 bases). Germline V lookup: CDR1 SGHTA, CDR2 FQGNSA. This CDR3 has 15 amino acids. Trimming pared 2 bases from V and 4 bases from J, leaving 15 bases between.

The table lists this clone with a count of one. The chain uses TRBV19 and TRBJ2-1, with 9 bases fitting TRBD2. Trimming at V came to 3 bases and at J to 7 bases, leaving 13 bases not matched to a gene. This CDR3 has 17 residues. The V gene's germline CDR1 is LNHDA and CDR2 SQIVND (reference sequence). CDR3 DNA sequence: TGTGCCAGTAGTATCGTCGGGGCGGGAGGGCCTTTTAATGAGCAGTTCTTC. Translated, it gives CASSIVGAGGPFNEQFF.

The CDR3 loop is CASSLWQQGGNQPQHF. CDR3 DNA: TGTGCCAGCAGTTTATGGCAACAGGGAGGCAATCAGCCCCAGCATTTT. The chain uses TRBV28 and TRBJ1-5; a possible D gene is TRBD1 (6 bases). Germline V gene data show CDR1 as MDHEN and CDR2 as SYDVKM. The ends were cut back, 0 bases at V and 2 bases at J, with 11 bases in the middle. The CDR3 runs 16 residues. The full variable domain, with the rest looked up from reference TRBV28 and TRBJ1-5, is DVKVTQSSRYLVKRTGEKVFLECVQDMDHENMFWYRQDPGLGLRLIYFSYDVKMKEKGDIPEGYSVSREKKERFSLILESASTNQTSMYLCASSLWQQGGNQPQHFGDGTRLSIL.